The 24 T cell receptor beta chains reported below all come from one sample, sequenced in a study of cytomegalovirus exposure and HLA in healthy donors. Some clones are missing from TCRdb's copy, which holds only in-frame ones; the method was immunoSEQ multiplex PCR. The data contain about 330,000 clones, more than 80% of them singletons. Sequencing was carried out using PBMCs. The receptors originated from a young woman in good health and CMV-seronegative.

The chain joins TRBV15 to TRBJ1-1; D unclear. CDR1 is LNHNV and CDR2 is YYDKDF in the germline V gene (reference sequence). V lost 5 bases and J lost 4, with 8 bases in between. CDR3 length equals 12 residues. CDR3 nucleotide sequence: TGTGCCACCAGCGTGCTTAGCACTGAAGCTTTCTTT. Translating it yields CATSVLSTEAFF.

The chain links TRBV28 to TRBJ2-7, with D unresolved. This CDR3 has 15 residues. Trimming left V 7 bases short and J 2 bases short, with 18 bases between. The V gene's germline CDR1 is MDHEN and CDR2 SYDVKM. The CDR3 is CASTSQGRAPYEQYF. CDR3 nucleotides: TGTGCCAGCACTAGTCAAGGAAGAGCCCCCTACGAGCAGTACTTC.

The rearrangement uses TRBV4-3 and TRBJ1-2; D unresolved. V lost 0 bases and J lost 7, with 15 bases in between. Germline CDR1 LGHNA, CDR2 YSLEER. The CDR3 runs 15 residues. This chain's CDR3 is CASSQDLIRGRGYTF. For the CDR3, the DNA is TGCGCCAGCAGCCAAGATCTAATTCGAGGTCGTGGCTACACCTTC.

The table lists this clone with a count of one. Written as DNA, the CDR3 is TGTGCCAGCAGCTTATCGCTAGCCTTAGTCCCCTACAATGAGCAGTTCTTC. This sequence encodes CASSLSLALVPYNEQFF. This rearrangement joins TRBV13 to TRBJ2-1, with D maybe TRBD2 (5 bases). Trimming removed 2 bases at V and 2 bases at J, with 16 bases between. CDR1 is PRHDT and CDR2 is FYEKMQ in the germline V gene (reference sequence). The CDR3 length is 17 residues.

As DNA, the CDR3 is TGTGCCAGCAGTCGTGCGGAGGGAAACACCATATATTTT. It translates to CASSRAEGNTIYF. The rearrangement joins TRBV7-9 to TRBJ1-3; no definite D call. Germline V gene lookup returns CDR1 SEHNR and CDR2 FQNEAQ (reference sequence). This CDR3 is 13 amino acids long. V lost 6 bases to trimming and J lost 4 bases, with 10 bases between them.

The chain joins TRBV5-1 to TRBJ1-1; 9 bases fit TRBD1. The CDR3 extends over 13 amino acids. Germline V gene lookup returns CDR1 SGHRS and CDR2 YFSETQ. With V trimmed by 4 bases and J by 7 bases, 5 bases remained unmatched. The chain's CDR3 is CASSEGQGIEAFF. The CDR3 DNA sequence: TGCGCCAGCAGCGAGGGACAGGGAATTGAAGCTTTCTTT. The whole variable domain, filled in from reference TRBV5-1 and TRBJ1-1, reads KAGVTQTPRYLIKTRGQQVTLSCSPISGHRSVSWYQQTPGQGLQFLFEYFSETQRNKGNFPGRFSGRQFSNSRSEMNVSTLELGDSALYLCASSEGQGIEAFFGQGTRLTVV.

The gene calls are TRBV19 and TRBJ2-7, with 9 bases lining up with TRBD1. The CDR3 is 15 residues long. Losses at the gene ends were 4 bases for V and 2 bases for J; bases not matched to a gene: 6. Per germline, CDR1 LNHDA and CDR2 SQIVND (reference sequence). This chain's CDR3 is CASSSGDRAPYEQYF. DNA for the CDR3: TGTGCCAGTAGTAGCGGGGACAGGGCGCCCTACGAGCAGTACTTC. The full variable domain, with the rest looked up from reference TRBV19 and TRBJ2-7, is DGGITQSPKYLFRKEGQNVTLSCEQNLNHDAMYWYRQDPGQGLRLIYYSQIVNDFQKGDIAEGYSVSREKKESFPLTVTSAQKNPTAFYLCASSSGDRAPYEQYFGPGTRLTVT.

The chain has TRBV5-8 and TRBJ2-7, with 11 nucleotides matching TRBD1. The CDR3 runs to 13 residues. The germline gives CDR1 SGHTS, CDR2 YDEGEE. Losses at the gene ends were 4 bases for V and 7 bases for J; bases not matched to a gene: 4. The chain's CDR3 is CASSADRGQEQYF. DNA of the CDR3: TGTGCCAGCAGCGCGGACAGGGGGCAAGAGCAGTACTTC.

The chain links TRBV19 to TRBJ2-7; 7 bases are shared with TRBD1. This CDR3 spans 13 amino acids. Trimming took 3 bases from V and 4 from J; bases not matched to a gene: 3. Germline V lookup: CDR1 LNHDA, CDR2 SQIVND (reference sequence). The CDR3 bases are TGTGCCAGTAGTATCCCACAGGGGTACGAGCAGTACTTC. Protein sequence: CASSIPQGYEQYF.

The chain's CDR3 is CASSYPRTGQTYEQYF. The CDR3 DNA sequence: TGTGCCAGCAGCTACCCCAGGACGGGACAAACCTACGAGCAGTACTTC. The chain links TRBV13 to TRBJ2-7, with a weak D call TRBD1 (6 bases). The ends were cut back, 4 bases at V and 2 bases at J, with 18 bases in the middle. The CDR3 runs 16 residues. The germline V gene encodes CDR1 PRHDT and CDR2 FYEKMQ (reference sequence).

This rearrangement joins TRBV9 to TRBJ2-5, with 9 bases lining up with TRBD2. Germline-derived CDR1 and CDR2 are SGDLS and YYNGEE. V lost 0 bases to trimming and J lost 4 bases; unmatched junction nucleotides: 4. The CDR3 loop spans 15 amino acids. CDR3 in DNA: TGTGCCAGCAGCGTAGGAGCGGGAGGTGTAGAGACCCAGTACTTC. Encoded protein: CASSVGAGGVETQYF. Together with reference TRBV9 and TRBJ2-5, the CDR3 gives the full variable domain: DSGVTQTPKHLITATGQRVTLRCSPRSGDLSVYWYQQSLDQGLQFLIQYYNGEERAKGNILERFSAQQFPDLHSELNLSSLELGDSALYFCASSVGAGGVETQYFGPGTRLLVL.

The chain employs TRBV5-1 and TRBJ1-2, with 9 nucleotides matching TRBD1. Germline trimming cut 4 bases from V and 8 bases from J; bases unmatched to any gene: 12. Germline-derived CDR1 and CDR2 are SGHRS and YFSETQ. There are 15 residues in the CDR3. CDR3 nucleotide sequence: TGCGCCAGCAGCCTTCAGTCCGGGACAGGGAGCGGCTACACCTTC. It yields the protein CASSLQSGTGSGYTF.

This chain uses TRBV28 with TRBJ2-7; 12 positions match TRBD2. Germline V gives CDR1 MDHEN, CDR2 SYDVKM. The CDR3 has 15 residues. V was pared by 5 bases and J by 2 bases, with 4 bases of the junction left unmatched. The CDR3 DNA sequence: TGTGCCAGCAGTACTAGCGGGAGGCAGCCCTACGAGCAGTACTTC. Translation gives CASSTSGRQPYEQYF.

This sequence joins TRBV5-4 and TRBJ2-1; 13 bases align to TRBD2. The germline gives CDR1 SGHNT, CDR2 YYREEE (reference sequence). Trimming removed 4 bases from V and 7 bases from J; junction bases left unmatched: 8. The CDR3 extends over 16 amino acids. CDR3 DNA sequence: TGTGCCAGCAGCCTCGGACTAGCGGGAGTCATAAATGAGCAGTTCTTC. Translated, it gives CASSLGLAGVINEQFF.

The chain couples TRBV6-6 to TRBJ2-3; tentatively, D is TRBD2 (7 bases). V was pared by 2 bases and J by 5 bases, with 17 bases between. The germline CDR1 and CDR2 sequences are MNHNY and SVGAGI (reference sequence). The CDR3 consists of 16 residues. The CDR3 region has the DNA TGTGCCAGCAGTTACGGGGGGGCGGCCGGCGGAGATACGCAGTATTTT. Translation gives CASSYGGAAGGDTQYF.

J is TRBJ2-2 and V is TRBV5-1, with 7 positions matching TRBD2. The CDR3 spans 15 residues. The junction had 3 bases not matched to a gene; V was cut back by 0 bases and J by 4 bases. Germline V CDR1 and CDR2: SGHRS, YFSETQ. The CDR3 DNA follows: TGCGCCAGCAGCTTGGAGGCGGGAGTCACCGGGGAGCTGTTTTTT. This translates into CASSLEAGVTGELFF.

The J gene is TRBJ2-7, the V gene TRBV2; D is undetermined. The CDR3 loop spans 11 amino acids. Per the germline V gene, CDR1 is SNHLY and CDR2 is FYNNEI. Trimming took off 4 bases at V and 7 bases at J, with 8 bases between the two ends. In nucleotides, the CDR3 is TGTGCCAGCAGTGGGCTCTTGGAGCAGTACTTC. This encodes CASSGLLEQYF.

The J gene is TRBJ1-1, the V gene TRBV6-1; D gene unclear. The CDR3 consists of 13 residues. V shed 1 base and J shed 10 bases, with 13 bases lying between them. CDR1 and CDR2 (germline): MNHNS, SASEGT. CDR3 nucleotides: TGTGCCAGCAGTGAAGGAGGGCGCAGTGGAGCTTTCTTT. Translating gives CASSEGGRSGAFF.

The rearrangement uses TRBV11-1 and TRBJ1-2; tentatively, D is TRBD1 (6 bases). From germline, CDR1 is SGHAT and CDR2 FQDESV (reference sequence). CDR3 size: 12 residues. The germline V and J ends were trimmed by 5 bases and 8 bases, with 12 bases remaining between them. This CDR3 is CASSTQGWGYTF. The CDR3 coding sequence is TGTGCCAGCAGCACACAGGGCTGGGGCTACACCTTC.

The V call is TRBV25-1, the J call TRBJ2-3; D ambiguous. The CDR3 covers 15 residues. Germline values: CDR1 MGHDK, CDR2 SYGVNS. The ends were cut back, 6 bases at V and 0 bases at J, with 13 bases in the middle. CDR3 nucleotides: TGTGCCAGCAGCGCCCGCCCCACTAGCACAGATACGCAGTATTTT. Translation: CASSARPTSTDTQYF. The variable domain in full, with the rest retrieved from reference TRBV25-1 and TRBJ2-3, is EADIYQTPRYLVIGTGKKITLECSQTMGHDKMYWYQQDPGMELHLIHYSYGVNSTEKGDLSSESTVSRIRTEHFPLTLESARPSHTSQYLCASSARPTSTDTQYFGPGTRLTVL.

The CDR3 region has the DNA TGTGCCAGCACAGAGGTCTCCAATGAGCAGTTCTTC. This sequence encodes CASTEVSNEQFF. The chain joins TRBV7-8 to TRBJ2-1; D remains ambiguous. The germline gives CDR1 SGHVS, CDR2 FQNEAQ. V was shortened by 7 bases and J by 6 bases, with 10 bases between the two germline ends. The CDR3 spans 12 residues.

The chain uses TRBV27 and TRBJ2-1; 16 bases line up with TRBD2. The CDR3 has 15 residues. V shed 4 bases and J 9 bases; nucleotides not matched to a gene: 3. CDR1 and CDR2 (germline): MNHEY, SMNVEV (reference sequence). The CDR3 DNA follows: TGTGCCAGCAGTTGGGGACTAGCGGGAGGGCTTGAGCAGTTCTTC. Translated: CASSWGLAGGLEQFF.

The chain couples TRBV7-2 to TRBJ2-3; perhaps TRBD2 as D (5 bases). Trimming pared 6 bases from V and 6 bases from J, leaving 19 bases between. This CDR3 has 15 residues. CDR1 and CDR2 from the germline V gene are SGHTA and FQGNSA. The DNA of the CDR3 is TGTGCCAGCAGGCCGGACTCGAGTCCGGCTGATACGCAGTATTTT. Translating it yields CASRPDSSPADTQYF.

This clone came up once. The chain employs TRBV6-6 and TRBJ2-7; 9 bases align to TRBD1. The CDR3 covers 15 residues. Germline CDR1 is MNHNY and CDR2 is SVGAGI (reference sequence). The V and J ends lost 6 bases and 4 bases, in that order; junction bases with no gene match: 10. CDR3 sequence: CASSKPGTGPYEQYF. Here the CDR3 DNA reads TGTGCCAGCAGCAAGCCCGGGACAGGGCCTTACGAGCAGTACTTC.